Following are 6 T cell receptor beta chains from one sample sequenced in a study of T-cell reconstitution after alpha-beta-depleted transplantation in children. Unique molecular identifiers were incorporated when the TCRbeta library was constructed. TCRdb re-derived calls from the PCR reads in MiXCR, one entry per CDR3 protein. Here the sample spans about 610,000 distinct CDR3 sequences, under 12% being singletons. Sequences were derived from PBMCs from the stem cell graft donor, sampled from the stem cell graft. The receptors come from a human donor who donated a stem cell graft to a child with acute myeloid leukemia.

This clonotype was seen at least ten times. The chain combines TRBV7-2 with TRBJ1-3, with D perhaps TRBD1 (6 bases). Trimming pared 5 bases from V and 2 bases from J, leaving 13 bases between. CDR1 SGHTA and CDR2 FQGNSA come from the germline V gene. CDR3 size: 15 residues. This CDR3 is CASSLSEGAGNTIYF. The DNA for the CDR3 is TGTGCCAGCAGCCTCTCAGAGGGGGCTGGAAACACCATATATTTT.

This clonotype was found a few times. V and J are TRBV5-1 and TRBJ2-3; no reliable D call. The CDR3 runs 14 residues. With 0 bases removed from V and 3 bases from J, the gap between germline ends came to 8 bases. The germline gives CDR1 SGHRS, CDR2 YFSETQ. The CDR3 loop is CASSLDRPTDTQYF. CDR3 sequence (DNA): TGCGCCAGCAGCTTGGATAGGCCTACAGATACGCAGTATTTT.

The chain employs TRBV6-6 and TRBJ2-7; the D is unclear. V was cut by 1 base and J by 5 bases, with 9 bases left in between. Germline values: CDR1 MNHNY, CDR2 SVGAGI (reference sequence). This CDR3 spans 13 amino acids. The DNA of the CDR3 is TGTGCCAGCAGTTACTTACTCCCCAACGAGCAGTACTTC. Translation: CASSYLLPNEQYF.

This clonotype was recorded at least ten times. The chain employs TRBV4-3 and TRBJ2-6, with D perhaps matching TRBD2 (7 bases). V lost 1 base and J lost 0, with 19 bases in between. Germline V lookup: CDR1 LGHNA, CDR2 YSLEER. The CDR3 is made up of 20 amino acids. As DNA, the CDR3 is TGCGCCAGCAGCCAAGTAGGGAGGGGGACCCAACTCTCTGGGGCCAACGTCCTGACTTTC. As protein: CASSQVGRGTQLSGANVLTF.

This clonotype occurred many times. The V and J genes are TRBV5-1 and TRBJ2-2, with unresolved D. V gave up 0 bases and J gave up 4 bases, with 7 bases separating them. The CDR3 has 14 residues. The germline CDR1 and CDR2 sequences are SGHRS and YFSETQ. The CDR3 DNA reads TGCGCCAGCAGCTTGGCCCGAGGCACCGGGGAGCTGTTTTTT. As protein: CASSLARGTGELFF.

This chain uses TRBV10-3 with TRBJ2-7; D is perhaps TRBD2 (6 bases). CDR1 is ENHRY and CDR2 is SYGVKD in the germline V gene. Trimming took off 8 bases at V and 0 bases at J, with 11 bases between the two ends. This CDR3 spans 13 amino acids. CDR3 protein: CAIGIADSYEQYF. In DNA, the CDR3 is TGTGCCATCGGAATAGCGGACTCCTACGAGCAGTACTTC.